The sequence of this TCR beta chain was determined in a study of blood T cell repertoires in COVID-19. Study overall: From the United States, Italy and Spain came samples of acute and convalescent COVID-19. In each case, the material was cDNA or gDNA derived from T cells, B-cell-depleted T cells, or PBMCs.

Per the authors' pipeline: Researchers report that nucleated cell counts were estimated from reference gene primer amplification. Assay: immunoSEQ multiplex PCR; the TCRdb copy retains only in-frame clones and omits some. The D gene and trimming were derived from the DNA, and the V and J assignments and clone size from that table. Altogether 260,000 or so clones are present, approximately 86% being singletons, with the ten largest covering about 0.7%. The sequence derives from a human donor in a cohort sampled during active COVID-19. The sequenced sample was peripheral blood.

The CDR3 reads CASRTTSGSGETQYF. The CDR3 bases are TGTGCCAGCCGGACGACTAGCGGGAGCGGAGAGACCCAGTACTTC. V is TRBV6-5 and J is TRBJ2-5; 12 bases map to TRBD2. With V trimmed by 8 bases and J by 4 bases, 8 bases remained unmatched. There are 15 residues in the CDR3. Germline CDR1 reads MNHEY; CDR2 reads SVGAGI.